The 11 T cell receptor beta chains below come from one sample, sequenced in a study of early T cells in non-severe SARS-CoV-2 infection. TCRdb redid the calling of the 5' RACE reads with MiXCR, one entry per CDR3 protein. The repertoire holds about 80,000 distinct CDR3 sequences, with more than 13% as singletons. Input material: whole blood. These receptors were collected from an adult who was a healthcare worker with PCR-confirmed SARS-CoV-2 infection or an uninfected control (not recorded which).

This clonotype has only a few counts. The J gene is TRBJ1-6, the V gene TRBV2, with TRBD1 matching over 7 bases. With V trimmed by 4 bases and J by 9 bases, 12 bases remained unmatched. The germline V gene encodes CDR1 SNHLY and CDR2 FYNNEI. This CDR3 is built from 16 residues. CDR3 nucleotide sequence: TGTGCCAGCAGTGGGGGAGCCAACAGGGGCGGTTCACCCCTCCACTTT. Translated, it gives CASSGGANRGGSPLHF.

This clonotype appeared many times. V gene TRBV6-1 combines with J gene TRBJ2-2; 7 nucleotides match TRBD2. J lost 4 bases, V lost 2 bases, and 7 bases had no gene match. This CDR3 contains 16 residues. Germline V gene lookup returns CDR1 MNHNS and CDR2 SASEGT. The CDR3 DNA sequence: TGTGCCAGCAGTGAATTTGCGGGGGACGGCACCGGGGAGCTGTTTTTT. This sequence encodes CASSEFAGDGTGELFF.

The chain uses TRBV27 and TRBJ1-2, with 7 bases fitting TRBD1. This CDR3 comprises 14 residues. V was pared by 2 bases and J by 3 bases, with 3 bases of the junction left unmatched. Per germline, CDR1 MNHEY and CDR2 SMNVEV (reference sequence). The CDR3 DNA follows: TGTGCCAGCAGTTTAAAGGGGGCTGACTATGGCTACACCTTC. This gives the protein CASSLKGADYGYTF.

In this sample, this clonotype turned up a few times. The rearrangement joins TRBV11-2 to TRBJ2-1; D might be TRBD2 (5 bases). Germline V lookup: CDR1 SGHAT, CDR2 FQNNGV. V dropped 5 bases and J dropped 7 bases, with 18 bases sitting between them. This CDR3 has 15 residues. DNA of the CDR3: TGTGCCAGCAGCCGGATGGACTTCCTGTTAAATGAGCAGTTCTTC. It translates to CASSRMDFLLNEQFF. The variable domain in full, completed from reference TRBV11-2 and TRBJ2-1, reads EAGVAQSPRYKIIEKRQSVAFWCNPISGHATLYWYQQILGQGPKLLIQFQNNGVVDDSQLPKDRFSAERLKGVDSTLKIQPAKLEDSAVYLCASSRMDFLLNEQFFGPGTRLTVL.

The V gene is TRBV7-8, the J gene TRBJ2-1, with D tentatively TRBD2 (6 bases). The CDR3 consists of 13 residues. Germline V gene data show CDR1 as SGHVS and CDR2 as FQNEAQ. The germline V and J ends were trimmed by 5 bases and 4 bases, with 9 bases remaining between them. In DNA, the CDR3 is TGTGCCAGCAGCGGAGGGGTTTACAATGAGCAGTTCTTC. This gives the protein CASSGGVYNEQFF.

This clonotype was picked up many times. In DNA, the CDR3 is TGTGCCAGCAGCCCCCCGGACAGATACACTGAAGCTTTCTTT. Protein: CASSPPDRYTEAFF. This rearrangement joins TRBV5-4 to TRBJ1-1, with D possibly being TRBD1 (6 bases). This CDR3 region has 14 residues. Per the germline V gene, CDR1 is SGHNT and CDR2 is YYREEE (reference sequence). Deletions cut 4 bases from V and 3 bases from J, with 13 bases between.

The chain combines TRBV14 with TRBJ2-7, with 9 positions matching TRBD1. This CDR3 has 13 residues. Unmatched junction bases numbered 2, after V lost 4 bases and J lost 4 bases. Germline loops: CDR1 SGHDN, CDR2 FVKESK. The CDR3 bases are TGTGCCAGCAGCCGACAGGGGGGATACGAGCAGTACTTC. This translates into CASSRQGGYEQYF.

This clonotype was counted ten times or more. CDR3 region: CASSRDRVTGELFF. The CDR3 coding sequence is TGTGCCAGCAGCCGGGACAGGGTTACCGGGGAGCTGTTTTTT. The chain recombines TRBV7-9 with TRBJ2-2; TRBD1 matches at 9 bases. The CDR3 covers 14 residues. From germline, CDR1 is SEHNR and CDR2 FQNEAQ (reference sequence). After removal of 5 bases from V and 5 bases from J, the junction contained 3 bases not matched to a gene. Full variable domain (outside the CDR3, taken from reference TRBV7-9 and TRBJ2-2): DTGVSQNPRHKITKRGQNVTFRCDPISEHNRLYWYRQTLGQGPEFLTYFQNEAQLEKSRLLSDRFSAERPKGSFSTLEIQRTEQGDSAMYLCASSRDRVTGELFFGEGSRLTVL.

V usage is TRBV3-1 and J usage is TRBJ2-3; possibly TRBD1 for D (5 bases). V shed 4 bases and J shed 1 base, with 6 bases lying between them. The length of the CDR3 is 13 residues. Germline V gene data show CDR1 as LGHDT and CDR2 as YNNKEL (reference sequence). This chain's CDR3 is CASSPTGTDTQYF. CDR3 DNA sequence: TGTGCCAGCAGCCCGACAGGCACAGATACGCAGTATTTT.

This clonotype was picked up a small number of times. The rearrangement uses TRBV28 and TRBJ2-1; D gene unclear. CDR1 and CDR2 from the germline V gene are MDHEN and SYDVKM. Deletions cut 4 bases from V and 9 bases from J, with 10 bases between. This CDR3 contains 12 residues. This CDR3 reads CASSSYYLEQFF. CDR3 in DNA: TGTGCCAGCAGTTCTTACTATCTTGAGCAGTTCTTC.

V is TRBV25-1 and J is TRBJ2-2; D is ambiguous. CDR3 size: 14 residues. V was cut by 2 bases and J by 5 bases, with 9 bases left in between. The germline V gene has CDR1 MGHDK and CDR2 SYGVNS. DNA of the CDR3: TGTGCCAGCAGTGAAGGACCGTCAACCGGGGAGCTGTTTTTT. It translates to CASSEGPSTGELFF.